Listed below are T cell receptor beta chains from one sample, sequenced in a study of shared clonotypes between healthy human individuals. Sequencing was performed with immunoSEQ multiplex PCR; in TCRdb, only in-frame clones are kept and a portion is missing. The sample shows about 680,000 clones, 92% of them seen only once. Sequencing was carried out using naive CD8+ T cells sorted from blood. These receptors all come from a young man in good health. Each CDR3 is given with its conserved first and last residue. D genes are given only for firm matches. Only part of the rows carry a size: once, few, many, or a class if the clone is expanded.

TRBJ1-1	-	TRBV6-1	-	TGTGCCAGCAGCCTAACAAAATCTGAAGCTTTCTTT	CASSLTKSEAFF
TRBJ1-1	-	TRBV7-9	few	TGTGCCAGCAGCCCGGACAGACAAGAAGCTTTCTTT	CASSPDRQEAFF
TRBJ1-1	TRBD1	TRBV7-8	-	TGTGCCAGCAGCTTAGTGGTCAGGGGGGGGACTGGGACTGAAGCTTTCTTT	CASSLVVRGGTGTEAFF
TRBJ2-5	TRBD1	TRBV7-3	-	TGTGCCAGCAGCAACGACAGGGGGAAGCAAGAGACCCAGTACTTC	CASSNDRGKQETQYF
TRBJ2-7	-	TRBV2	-	TGTGCCAGCAGTCCCGTACCGCTTTACGAGCAGTACTTC	CASSPVPLYEQYF
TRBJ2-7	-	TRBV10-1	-	TGCGCCAGCAGTGATCAGGCGAACTCCTACGAGCAGTACTTC	CASSDQANSYEQYF
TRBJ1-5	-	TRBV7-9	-	TGTGCCAGCAGCTTAGAGTCGGGGGTTTACAATCAGCCCCAGCATTTT	CASSLESGVYNQPQHF
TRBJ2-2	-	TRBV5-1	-	TGCGCCAGCAGTCCCCTGGGGGGAGCGCAAACGAACACCGGGGAGCTGTTTTTT	CASSPLGGAQTNTGELFF
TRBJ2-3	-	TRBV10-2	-	TGCGCCAGCAGGCCCGACAGACTCACAGATACGCAGTATTTT	CASRPDRLTDTQYF
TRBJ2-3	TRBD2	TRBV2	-	TGTGCCAGCAGTGCCCCAATAGCGGGAGGGAGCACAGATACGCAGTATTTT	CASSAPIAGGSTDTQYF
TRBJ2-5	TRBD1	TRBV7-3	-	TGTGCCAGCAGCCCTGACAGGGACCAAGAGACCCAGTACTTC	CASSPDRDQETQYF
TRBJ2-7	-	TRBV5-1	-	TGCGCCAGCAGCTTGGACCCGAACTACGAGCAGTACTTC	CASSLDPNYEQYF
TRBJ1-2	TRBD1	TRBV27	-	TGTGCCAGCAGTTCAGCCAGGGGGTCCAGTGTCGGCTACACCTTC	CASSSARGSSVGYTF
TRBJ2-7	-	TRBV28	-	TGTGCCAGCAGCCTCGGGCGTGCATCCTACGAGCAGTACTTC	CASSLGRASYEQYF
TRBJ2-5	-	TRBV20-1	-	TGCAGTGCTAGTATGGAGACCCAGTACTTC	CSASMETQYF
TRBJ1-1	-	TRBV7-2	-	TGTGCCAGCACCCGGCCGGGCAACACTGAAGCTTTCTTT	CASTRPGNTEAFF
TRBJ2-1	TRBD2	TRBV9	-	TGTGCCAGCAGCTTTCGTACTAGCGGGAGTTACAATGAGCAGTTCTTC	CASSFRTSGSYNEQFF
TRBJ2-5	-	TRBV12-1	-	TGTGCCAGCAGCTTTAACCGGGACAGGGGGCGAGAGACCCAGTACTTC	CASSFNRDRGRETQYF
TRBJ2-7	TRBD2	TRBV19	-	TGTGCCAGTAGCTTGACTAGCTTAGCCTACGAGCAGTACTTC	CASSLTSLAYEQYF
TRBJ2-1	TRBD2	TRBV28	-	TGTGCCAGCAGTCCGACTAGCGTACCCTACAATGAGCAGTTCTTC	CASSPTSVPYNEQFF
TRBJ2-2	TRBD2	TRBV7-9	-	TGTGCCAGCCCTACTAGCGGGGACAACACCGGGGAGCTGTTTTTT	CASPTSGDNTGELFF
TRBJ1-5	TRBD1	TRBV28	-	TGTGCCAGCAGTTCCTACAGGGGGCTTAGCAATCAGCCCCAGCATTTT	CASSSYRGLSNQPQHF
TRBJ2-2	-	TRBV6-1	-	TGTGCCAGCAGTTCGCCGGGAAACACCGGGGAGCTGTTTTTT	CASSSPGNTGELFF
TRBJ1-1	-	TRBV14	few	TGTGCCAGCAGCCAAGTCATCGGGGGAGCTTTCTTT	CASSQVIGGAFF
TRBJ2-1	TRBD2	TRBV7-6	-	TGTGCCAGCAGCTTAGCGCGTGGGGGGGGAGGCTACAATGAGCAGTTCTTC	CASSLARGGGGYNEQFF
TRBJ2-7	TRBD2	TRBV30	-	TGTGCCTGGAGGGGGGGAGGGTCCTACGAGCAGTACTTC	CAWRGGGSYEQYF
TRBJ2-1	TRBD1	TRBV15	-	TGTGCCACCAGCCCCCGGACAGGGGGCAATGAGCAGTTCTTC	CATSPRTGGNEQFF
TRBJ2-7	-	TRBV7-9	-	TGTGCCAGCAGCCCCCGGGACGCCGACTACGAGCAGTACTTC	CASSPRDADYEQYF
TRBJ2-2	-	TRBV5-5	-	TGTGCCAGCAGCTTGGCCCATTCGGACACGGCGTACGGGGAGCTGTTTTTT	CASSLAHSDTAYGELFF
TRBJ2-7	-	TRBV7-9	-	TGTGCCAGCAGCTTAGAAAGCGAGCAGTACTTC	CASSLESEQYF
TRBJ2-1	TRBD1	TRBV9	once	TGTGCCAGCAGCGTCGGACGGTGGGCAGGGGGTGTTGAGCAGTTCTTC	CASSVGRWAGGVEQFF
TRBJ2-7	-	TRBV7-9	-	TGTGCCAGCAGCCCGTTGATGTACGAGCAGTACTTC	CASSPLMYEQYF
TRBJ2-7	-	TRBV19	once	TGTGCCAGTAGTTGGGACACTGGATCCTACGAGCAGTACTTC	CASSWDTGSYEQYF
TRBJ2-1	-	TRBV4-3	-	TGCGCCAGCAGCCAAGATCGAGGCAGGGGAGACAATGAGCAGTTCTTC	CASSQDRGRGDNEQFF
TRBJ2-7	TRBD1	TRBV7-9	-	TGTGCCAGCAGCACAGGGACAGGGATCTCCTACGAGCAGTACTTC	CASSTGTGISYEQYF
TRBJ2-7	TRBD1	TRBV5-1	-	TGCGCCAGCAGCCTCGGGACAGGGGGCAGCGAGCAGTACTTC	CASSLGTGGSEQYF
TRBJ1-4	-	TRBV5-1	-	TGCGCCAGCGCCTTCTCCTGGGGTGCTAATGAAAAACTGTTTTTT	CASAFSWGANEKLFF
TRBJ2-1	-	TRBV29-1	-	TGCAGCGGTGTGAGTCGGTCGGCAGGGTCGCCCTACAATGAGCAGTTCTTC	CSGVSRSAGSPYNEQFF
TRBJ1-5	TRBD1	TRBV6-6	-	TGTGCCAGCAGTTCCCCGGGACAGGGGCACAATCAGCCCCAGCATTTT	CASSSPGQGHNQPQHF
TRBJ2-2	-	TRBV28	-	TGTGCCAGCAGTAACAGAATGAACACCGGGGAGCTGTTTTTT	CASSNRMNTGELFF
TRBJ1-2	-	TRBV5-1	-	TGCGCCAGCAGCTGGGGCTCGGGGACTGATGGCTACACCTTC	CASSWGSGTDGYTF
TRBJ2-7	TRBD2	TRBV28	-	TGTGCCAGCAGTTTAGTAGCGGGAGGGGGATATAGCTACGAGCAGTACTTC	CASSLVAGGGYSYEQYF
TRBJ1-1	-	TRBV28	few	TGTGCCAGCAGTACCAGGACAGCACGGGCTGAAGCTTTCTTT	CASSTRTARAEAFF
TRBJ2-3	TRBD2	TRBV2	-	TGTGCCAGCGAGCGGGGACTAGCGGGGGGCACAGATACGCAGTATTTT	CASERGLAGGTDTQYF
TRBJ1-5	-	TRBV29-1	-	TGCAGCCCCACCCGGAGGGGGGGACTCAATCAGCCCCAGCATTTT	CSPTRRGGLNQPQHF
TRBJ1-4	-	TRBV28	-	TGTGCCAGTACTACCCAGGGGACATATGAAAAACTGTTTTTT	CASTTQGTYEKLFF
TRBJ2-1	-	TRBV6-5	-	TGTGCCAGCAGGCCGGGACTCCTTAACAATGAGCAGTTCTTC	CASRPGLLNNEQFF
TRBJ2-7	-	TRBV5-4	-	TGTGCCAGCAGCTTCGGACAGACCGAGCAGTACTTC	CASSFGQTEQYF
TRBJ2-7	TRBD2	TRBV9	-	TGTGCCAGCAGCGTTGGGACTAGAGGGGTGGGCGACGAGCAGTACTTC	CASSVGTRGVGDEQYF
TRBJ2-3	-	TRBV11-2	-	TGTGCCAGCAGCTTCAGCACAGATACGCAGTATTTT	CASSFSTDTQYF
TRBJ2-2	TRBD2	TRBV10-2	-	TGCGCCAGCAGTGAGGGACTAGCGGGGCCCATCGGGGAGCTGTTTTTT	CASSEGLAGPIGELFF
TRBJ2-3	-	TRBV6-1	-	TGTGCCAGCAGTGAATCGGGGAGCACAGATACGCAGTATTTT	CASSESGSTDTQYF
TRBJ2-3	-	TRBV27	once	TGTGCCAGCAGTGAGGTTGGCGGAAGCACAGATACGCAGTATTTT	CASSEVGGSTDTQYF
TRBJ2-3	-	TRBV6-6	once	TGTGCCAGCAACGACGAACAGAGAGGGACAGATACGCAGTATTTT	CASNDEQRGTDTQYF
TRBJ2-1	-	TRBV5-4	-	TGTGCCAGCAGCTCCGCCGGGACCCCCAATGAGCAGTTCTTC	CASSSAGTPNEQFF
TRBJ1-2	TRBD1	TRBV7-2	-	TGTGCCAGCAGCTTAACGGGACAGCCTGATGGCTACACCTTC	CASSLTGQPDGYTF
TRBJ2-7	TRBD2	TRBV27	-	TGTGCCAGCAGTCCCGGTTGGGGGGGTAGCTCCTACGAGCAGTACTTC	CASSPGWGGSSYEQYF